Listed below are T cell receptor beta chains from one sample, sequenced in a study of blood T cell repertoires in COVID-19. Only in-frame clones appear in the TCRdb table, and some are missing; sequencing was by immunoSEQ multiplex PCR. The sample records 90,000 to 120,000 clones, 70% to 90% being singletons. What was sequenced was peripheral blood. Every receptor here comes from a man aged 35 to 55 with active or convalescent COVID-19. The CDR3 runs from the conserved cysteine through the conserved F or W. The D gene is left open where the match is weak.

TRBV5-6	-	TRBJ1-3	CASSLLDKNSGNTIYF
TRBV6-1	-	TRBJ1-2	CASTPGVDGYTF
TRBV18	TRBD1	TRBJ1-1	CASSYKQGGTEAFF
TRBV6-2/TRBV6-3	TRBD1	TRBJ1-1	CASSRRQGATMNTEAFF
TRBV7-3	TRBD1	TRBJ2-1	CASSRQGTDNEQFF
TRBV28	-	TRBJ2-3	CASGAGTDTQYF
TRBV19	-	TRBJ2-2	CASSITANTGELFF
TRBV9	-	TRBJ2-5	CASSVGQVQETQYF
TRBV5-4	-	TRBJ1-6	CASSPDTDYNSPLHF
TRBV7-2	-	TRBJ1-2	CASSLGHRLQRGYTF
TRBV27	TRBD1	TRBJ1-1	CASSLGDRAFSREAFF
TRBV27	TRBD1	TRBJ1-4	CASSLGKGQVGGNEKLFF
TRBV5-1	TRBD2	TRBJ2-1	CASSLRGTSGNNEQFF
TRBV9	-	TRBJ2-7	CASSPPSHEQYF
TRBV28	-	TRBJ2-7	CASSSPYPGYYYEQYF
TRBV11-3	-	TRBJ2-1	CASSPGDGGWAAYNEQFF
TRBV28	-	TRBJ1-2	CASSLSRRGHYGYTF
TRBV11-2	-	TRBJ2-2	CASSLEQTLTGELFF
TRBV19	-	TRBJ2-7	CASSMIGSSYEQYF
TRBV5-1	TRBD1	TRBJ2-7	CASSLGGPYEQYF
TRBV5-1	-	TRBJ2-5	CASSFSTGETQYF
TRBV9	TRBD1	TRBJ1-4	CASRTGVATNEKLFF
TRBV4-1	-	TRBJ2-2	CASTRFGESGELFF
TRBV28	-	TRBJ1-3	CASGSHDTIYF
TRBV11-2	-	TRBJ2-1	CASSLQGAGYNEQFF
TRBV18	TRBD1	TRBJ2-2	CASSLRTGGDGGELFF
TRBV21-1	-	TRBJ2-1	CASSKNRLPEQFF
TRBV5-4	-	TRBJ2-3	CASSLPGVGTDTQYF
TRBV7-2	-	TRBJ1-2	CASSLALGGVRDYGYTF
TRBV6-1	TRBD1	TRBJ1-6	CASSGLIRGVNSPLHF
TRBV12-5	-	TRBJ1-2	CASGLQGNYGYTF